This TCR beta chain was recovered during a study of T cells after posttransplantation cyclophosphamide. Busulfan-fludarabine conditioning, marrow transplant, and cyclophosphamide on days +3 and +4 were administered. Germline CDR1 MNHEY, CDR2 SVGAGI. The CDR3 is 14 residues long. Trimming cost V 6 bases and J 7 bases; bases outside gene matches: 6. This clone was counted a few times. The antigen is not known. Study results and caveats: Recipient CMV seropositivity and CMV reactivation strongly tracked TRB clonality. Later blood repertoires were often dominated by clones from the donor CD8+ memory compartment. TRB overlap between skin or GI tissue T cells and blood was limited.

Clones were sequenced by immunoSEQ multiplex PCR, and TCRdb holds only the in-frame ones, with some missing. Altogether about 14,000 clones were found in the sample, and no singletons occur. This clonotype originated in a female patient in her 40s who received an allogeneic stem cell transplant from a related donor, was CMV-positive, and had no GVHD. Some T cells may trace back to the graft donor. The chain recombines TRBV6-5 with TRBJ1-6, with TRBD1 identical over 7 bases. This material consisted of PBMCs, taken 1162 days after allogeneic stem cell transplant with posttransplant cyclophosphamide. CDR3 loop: CASSFRDRNSPLHF. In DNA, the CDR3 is TGTGCCAGCAGCTTCCGGGACAGAAATTCACCCCTCCACTTT.